The clone carrying this TCR beta chain was counted at least ten times. The sample is drawn from a study of T cells in Graves' hyperthyroidism and ophthalmopathy. The germline V gene encodes CDR1 GTSNPN and CDR2 SVGIG (reference sequence). Trimming pared 5 bases from V and 6 bases from J, leaving 12 bases between. This CDR3 is 12 amino acids long. In the ophthalmopathy cohort, Clinical Activity Score was at least 3, NOSPECS grade at least 4, and duration under 3 months. Researchers took RNA transcripts and amplified the TCR beta CDR3 regions from them. First-round RT-PCR targeting the TCR CDR3 was performed with the HTBI primer set. One entry per CDR3 protein, called by TCRdb with MiXCR from the multiplex PCR reads. The table records hundreds of thousands of distinct CDR3 sequences, about 14% of them present only once.

The rearrangement joins TRBV30 to TRBJ2-3, with D possibly being TRBD1 (5 bases). The clonotype was recovered from a woman aged 50 to 60 with Graves' ophthalmopathy. The sequenced sample consisted of blood. CDR3 loop: CAWDTPGDTQYF. Written as DNA, the CDR3 is TGTGCCTGGGACACCCCAGGGGATACGCAGTATTTT.